This TCR beta chain was profiled in a study of T cell repertoires in cytomegalovirus infection. The V gene end was trimmed by 6 bases and the J gene end by 5 bases; junction bases not matched to a gene: 3. The length of the CDR3 is 13 residues. TCRdb reprocessed the reads with MiXCR, giving one entry per CDR3 protein. The sample lists approximately 470,000 distinct CDR3 sequences, approximately 46% occurring once. About this clonotype: Antigen specificity is unknown.

The sequence came from a human donor in good health (CMV status not recorded). Some clones in this sample may be carry-over from other donors' samples. The sample consisted of cultured PBMCs, taken from culture after CMV antigen stimulation. The gene calls are TRBV12-3 or TRBV12-4 and TRBJ1-4; 7 nucleotides match TRBD1. CDR3 DNA: TGTGCCAGCAGAGTACAGGGGAATGAAAAACTGTTTTTT. This translates into CASRVQGNEKLFF.